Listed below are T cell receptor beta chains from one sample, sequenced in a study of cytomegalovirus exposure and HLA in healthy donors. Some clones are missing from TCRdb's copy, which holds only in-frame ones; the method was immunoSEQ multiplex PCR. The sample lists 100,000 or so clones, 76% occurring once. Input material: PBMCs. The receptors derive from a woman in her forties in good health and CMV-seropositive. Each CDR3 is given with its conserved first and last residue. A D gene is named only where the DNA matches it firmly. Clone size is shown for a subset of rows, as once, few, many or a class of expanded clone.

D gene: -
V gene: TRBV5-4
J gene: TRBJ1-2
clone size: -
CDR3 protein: CASSFGQKYGYTF
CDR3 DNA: TGTGCCAGCAGCTTTGGGCAGAAGTATGGCTACACCTTC

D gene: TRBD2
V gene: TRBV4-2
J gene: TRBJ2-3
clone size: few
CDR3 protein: CASSQDRSGGWDTQYF
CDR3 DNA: TGTGCCAGCAGCCAAGATCGGAGCGGGGGGTGGGATACGCAGTATTTT

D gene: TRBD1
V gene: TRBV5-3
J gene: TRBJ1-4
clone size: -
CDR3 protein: CARRGQGASGEKLFF
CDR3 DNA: TGTGCCAGAAGGGGACAGGGGGCTTCGGGTGAAAAACTGTTTTTT

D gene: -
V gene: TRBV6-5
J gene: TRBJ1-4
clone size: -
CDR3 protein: CASRQGNEKLFF
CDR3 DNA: TGTGCCAGCAGACAGGGTAATGAAAAACTGTTTTTT

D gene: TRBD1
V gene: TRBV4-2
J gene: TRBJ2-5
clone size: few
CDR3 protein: CASSHNAGTGAETQYF
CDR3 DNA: TGTGCCAGCAGCCACAATGCCGGGACAGGGGCGGAGACCCAGTACTTC

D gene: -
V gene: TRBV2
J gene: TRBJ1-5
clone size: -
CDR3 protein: CASSDRVRDQPQHF
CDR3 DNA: TGTGCCAGCAGTGACAGGGTCAGGGATCAGCCCCAGCATTTT

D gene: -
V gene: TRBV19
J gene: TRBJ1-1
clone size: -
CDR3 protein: CASSIQGYTEAFF
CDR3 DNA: TGTGCCAGTAGTATTCAGGGGTACACTGAAGCTTTCTTT

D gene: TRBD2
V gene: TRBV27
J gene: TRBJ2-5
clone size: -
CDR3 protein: CASRYGTSGGRETQYF
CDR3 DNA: TGTGCCAGCAGATACGGGACTAGCGGGGGGCGGGAGACCCAGTACTTC

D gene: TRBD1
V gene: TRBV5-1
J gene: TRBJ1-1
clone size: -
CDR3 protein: CASSTGTVNTEAFF
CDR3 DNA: TGCGCCAGCAGTACCGGGACAGTGAACACTGAAGCTTTCTTT

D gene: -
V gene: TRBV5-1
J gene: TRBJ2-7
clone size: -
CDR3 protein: CASSLEAGGYEQYF
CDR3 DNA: TGCGCCAGCAGCTTGGAGGCAGGGGGGTACGAGCAGTACTTC